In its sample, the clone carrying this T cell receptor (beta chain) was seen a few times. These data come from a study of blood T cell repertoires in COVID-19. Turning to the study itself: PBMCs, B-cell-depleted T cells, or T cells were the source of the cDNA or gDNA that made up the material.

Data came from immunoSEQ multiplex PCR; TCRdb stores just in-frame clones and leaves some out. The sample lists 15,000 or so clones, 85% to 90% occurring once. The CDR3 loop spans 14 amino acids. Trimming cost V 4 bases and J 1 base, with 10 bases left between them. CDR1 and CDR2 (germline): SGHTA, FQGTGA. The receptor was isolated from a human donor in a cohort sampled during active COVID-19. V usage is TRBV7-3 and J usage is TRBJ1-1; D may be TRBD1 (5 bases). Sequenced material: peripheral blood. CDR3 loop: CASSSQGTNTEAFF. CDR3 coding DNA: TGTGCCAGCAGCTCGCAGGGAACGAACACTGAAGCTTTCTTT.